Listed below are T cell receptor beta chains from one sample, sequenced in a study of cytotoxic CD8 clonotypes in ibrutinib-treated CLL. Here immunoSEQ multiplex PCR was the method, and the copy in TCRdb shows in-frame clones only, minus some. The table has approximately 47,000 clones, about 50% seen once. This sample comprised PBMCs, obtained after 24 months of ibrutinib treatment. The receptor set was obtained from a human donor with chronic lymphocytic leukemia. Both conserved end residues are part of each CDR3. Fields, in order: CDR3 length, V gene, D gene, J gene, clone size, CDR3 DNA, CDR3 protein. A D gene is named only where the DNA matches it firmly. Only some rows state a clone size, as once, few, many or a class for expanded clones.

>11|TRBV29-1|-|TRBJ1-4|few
TGCAGCGTTGAAGCCGGAGAAAAACTGTTTTTT
CSVEAGEKLFF
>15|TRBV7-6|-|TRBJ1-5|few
TGTGCCAGCAGCTTAGGCGGGATGTCCGATCAGCCCCAGCATTTT
CASSLGGMSDQPQHF
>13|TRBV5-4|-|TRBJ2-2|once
TGTGCCAGCAGGAGAGACAGCACCGGGGAGCTGTTTTTT
CASRRDSTGELFF
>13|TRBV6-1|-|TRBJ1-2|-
TGTGCCAGCAGTGAAGCAGGGGGCTATGGCTACACCTTC
CASSEAGGYGYTF
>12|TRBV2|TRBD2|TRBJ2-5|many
TGTGCCAGCGAGACGGGGGGGGAGACCCAGTACTTC
CASETGGETQYF
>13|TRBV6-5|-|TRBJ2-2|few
TGTGCCAGCAGTAGACGGAACACCGGGGAGCTGTTTTTT
CASSRRNTGELFF
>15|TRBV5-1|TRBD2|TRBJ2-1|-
TGCGCCAGCAGCCAAGCGGGGGCCTCCTACAATGAGCAGTTCTTC
CASSQAGASYNEQFF
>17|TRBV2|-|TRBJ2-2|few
TGTGCCAGCGCCCCGTGGGGGGGCAGAATGAACACCGGGGAGCTGTTTTTT
CASAPWGGRMNTGELFF
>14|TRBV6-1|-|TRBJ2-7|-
TGTGCCAGCAGGGGGGAGAGACAGGCTAGCGAGCAGTACTTC
CASRGERQASEQYF
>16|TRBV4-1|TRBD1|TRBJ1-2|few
TGCGCCAGCAGCCAGGGACAGTCACTCCTAACAGCGGGCTACACCTTC
CASSQGQSLLTAGYTF
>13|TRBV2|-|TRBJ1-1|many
TGTGCCAGCACCAAAGGACAGAACCTTGAAGCTTTCTTT
CASTKGQNLEAFF
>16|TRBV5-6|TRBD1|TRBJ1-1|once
TGTGCCAGCAGCTTAGCTTTAGGGACAGGGAAGACTGAAGCTTTCTTT
CASSLALGTGKTEAFF
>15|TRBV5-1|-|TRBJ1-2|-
TGCGCCAGCAGCTTGGGCGAACAGGCTAACTATGGCTACACCTTC
CASSLGEQANYGYTF
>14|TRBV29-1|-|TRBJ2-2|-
TGCAGCGTTGATGGGGGGGCCAGAACCGGGGAGCTGTTTTTT
CSVDGGARTGELFF
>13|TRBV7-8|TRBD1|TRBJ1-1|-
TGTGCCAGCAGCTTAGGGACAGGGACGGAAGCTTTCTTT
CASSLGTGTEAFF